These T cell receptor beta chains were read from a single sample in a study of blood T cell repertoires in COVID-19. Produced via immunoSEQ multiplex PCR; TCRdb's table is partial and in-frame only. This table holds about 170,000 clones, 82% found once. Sequencing was carried out using peripheral blood. The receptor set was obtained from a woman at least 80 years old with active or convalescent COVID-19. Each CDR3 is given with its conserved first and last residue. D genes are given only for firm matches. Size tells how often a clone was seen (once, few, many) or the class of an expanded clone, and some rows leave it out.

J,V,length,D,size,DNA,CDR3
TRBJ1-3,TRBV3-1/TRBV3-2,14,NA,NA,TGTGCCAGCAGCCAACCGGGGGTAGGAAACACCATATATTTT,CASSQPGVGNTIYF
TRBJ1-3,TRBV3-1/TRBV3-2,18,TRBD1,NA,TGTGCCAGCAGCCCTTATTCCGGACAGGGGGTCTCTGGAAACACCATATATTTT,CASSPYSGQGVSGNTIYF
TRBJ2-5,TRBV5-1,16,TRBD2,NA,TGCGCCAGCAGCTTGCGCACTAGCGGCCTTGGAGAGACCCAGTACTTC,CASSLRTSGLGETQYF
TRBJ2-2,TRBV7-3,15,NA,NA,TGTGCCAGCAGCTGGTCAGGGGCGGGCACCGGGGAGCTGTTTTTT,CASSWSGAGTGELFF
TRBJ1-1,TRBV2,16,NA,NA,TGTGCCAGCAGTGAATTCACCGGGACACAGAACACTGAAGCTTTCTTT,CASSEFTGTQNTEAFF
TRBJ2-5,TRBV14,15,NA,NA,TGTGCCAGCAGCCAAGGGGGGCGGATTGGGGAGACCCAGTACTTC,CASSQGGRIGETQYF
TRBJ1-2,TRBV6-1,17,TRBD1,NA,TGTGCCAGCAGTAAAGGACAGGGGGCGCGGGATCCCTATGGCTACACCTTC,CASSKGQGARDPYGYTF
TRBJ2-6,TRBV28,21,TRBD2,few,TGTGCCAGCAGTCCCGCCATGGGGTTAGCGGGAGATGTCTCTGGGGCCAACGTCCTGACTTTC,CASSPAMGLAGDVSGANVLTF
TRBJ1-2,TRBV28,14,NA,NA,TGTGCCAGCAGTTTATGGGGCAGGGGACGTGGCTACACCTTC,CASSLWGRGRGYTF
TRBJ1-2,TRBV20-1,11,NA,NA,TGCCGGGGGGCGACCACCTATGGCTACACCTTC,CRGATTYGYTF
TRBJ1-2,TRBV28,13,NA,NA,TGTGCCAGCAGCCCCCAATGGGGGGATGGCTACACCTTC,CASSPQWGDGYTF
TRBJ1-2,TRBV27,14,NA,NA,TGTGCCAGCAGTTCTAGCGAGACTAACTATGGCTACACCTTC,CASSSSETNYGYTF
TRBJ1-1,TRBV30,14,NA,NA,TGTGCCTGGAGTGTAGAGGGTTGGGACACTGAAGCTTTCTTT,CAWSVEGWDTEAFF
TRBJ1-2,TRBV14,14,NA,NA,TGTGCCAGCAGCCAAGATACGCCGGGGTTTGGCTACACCTTC,CASSQDTPGFGYTF
TRBJ1-1,TRBV25-1,13,TRBD1,NA,TGTGCCAGTGCAGGGGGTTGGAACACTGAAGCTTTCTTT,CASAGGWNTEAFF
TRBJ2-7,TRBV6-1,15,NA,NA,TGTGCCAGCAGTGAATCTGCCAGGTACTCCTACGAGCAGTACTTC,CASSESARYSYEQYF
TRBJ1-2,TRBV5-4,12,NA,NA,TGTGCCAGCAGCTTGAGCGAGAGTGGCTACACCTTC,CASSLSESGYTF
TRBJ1-1,TRBV7-9,14,NA,NA,TGTGCCAGCATCTTCACAGGGTTGAACACTGAAGCTTTCTTT,CASIFTGLNTEAFF
TRBJ2-2,TRBV11-2,14,NA,NA,TGTGCCAGCAGCTTACAGCGGTCCACCGGGGAGCTGTTTTTT,CASSLQRSTGELFF
TRBJ2-7,TRBV6-1,15,NA,NA,TGTGCCAGCAGTGAAACGTGGGGCCGCACCTACGAGCAGTACTTC,CASSETWGRTYEQYF
TRBJ1-1,TRBV28,15,NA,NA,TGTGCCAGCAGCCCCCGCGGGGGGGGGAACACTGAAGCTTTCTTT,CASSPRGGGNTEAFF
TRBJ2-7,TRBV7-3,16,NA,NA,TGTGCCAGCAGCTTCTATGTCGGGGATTCGGGCTACGAGCAGTACTTC,CASSFYVGDSGYEQYF
TRBJ1-1,TRBV5-1,13,NA,few,TGCGCCAGCAGCTTGCAGTCGAACACTGAAGCTTTCTTT,CASSLQSNTEAFF
TRBJ1-2,TRBV27,13,TRBD1,NA,TGTGCCAGCAGTCTGGACAGGGACTATGGCTACACCTTC,CASSLDRDYGYTF
TRBJ2-1,TRBV25-1,14,TRBD2,NA,TGTGCCAGCAGGTTAGCGGGAGGGAGCAATGAGCAGTTCTTC,CASRLAGGSNEQFF
TRBJ1-1,TRBV6-5,15,TRBD1,NA,TGTGCCAGCAGTCCCCGACAGGGATGGCAAACTGAAGCTTTCTTT,CASSPRQGWQTEAFF
TRBJ1-1,TRBV12-3/TRBV12-4,12,NA,few,TGTGCCAGCAGTGGGGGGTACACTGAAGCTTTCTTT,CASSGGYTEAFF
TRBJ1-5,TRBV3-1/TRBV3-2,15,TRBD1,few,TGTGCCAGCAGCCAAGATGCGACAGGGGTTCAGCCCCAGCATTTT,CASSQDATGVQPQHF
TRBJ2-2,TRBV9,13,TRBD1,NA,TGTGCCAGCAGCGGACCAGGGGGACGGGAGCTGTTTTTT,CASSGPGGRELFF
TRBJ1-1,TRBV5-1,14,NA,NA,TGCGCCAGCAGCTTCTACGGGACTAACACTGAAGCTTTCTTT,CASSFYGTNTEAFF
TRBJ2-1,TRBV6-1,15,NA,NA,TGTGCCAGCAGTGAACCCGAGAGCTCCTACAATGAGCAGTTCTTC,CASSEPESSYNEQFF
TRBJ1-2,TRBV9,14,TRBD1,NA,TGTGCCAGCAGCACCGGACAGGGTATTTATGGCTACACCTTC,CASSTGQGIYGYTF
TRBJ2-2,TRBV7-9,13,NA,NA,TGTGCCAGCAGCCCCGTAGCAGGGGGGGAGCTGTTTTTT,CASSPVAGGELFF
TRBJ2-6,TRBV5-1,17,TRBD1,NA,TGCGCCAGCAGCGACGGGACAGGACGCTCTGGGGCCAACGTCCTGACTTTC,CASSDGTGRSGANVLTF
TRBJ1-5,TRBV28,14,TRBD1,NA,TGTGCCAGCACCAGGGGACAGGGGTACCAGCCCCAGCATTTT,CASTRGQGYQPQHF
TRBJ2-7,TRBV5-1,15,NA,few,TGCGCCAGCAGCCCCCAAGGGGGGGGTTGGGACGAGCAGTACTTC,CASSPQGGGWDEQYF
TRBJ2-3,TRBV5-1,14,NA,few,TGCGCCAGCAGCTTGGGCACACCCAGGGATACGCAGTATTTT,CASSLGTPRDTQYF
TRBJ2-1,TRBV4-2,18,TRBD2,NA,TGTGCCAGCAGCCAAATTCCGGGACTAGCGGGAGGGCCAAATGAGCAGTTCTTC,CASSQIPGLAGGPNEQFF
TRBJ2-1,TRBV9,14,TRBD2,NA,TGTGCCAGCAGCGTAGCACTAGCGGGAGGACAGCAGTTCTTC,CASSVALAGGQQFF
TRBJ2-3,TRBV24-1,17,TRBD2,NA,TGTGCCACCAGTGATTCCGCAGCGGGAGAGCTTACAGATACGCAGTATTTT,CATSDSAAGELTDTQYF
TRBJ1-5,TRBV30,14,NA,few,TGTGCCTGGAGTCTTCTTCGAGCCGGTCAGCCCCAGCATTTT,CAWSLLRAGQPQHF
TRBJ1-1,TRBV30,15,NA,NA,TGTGCCTGGAGAGTCGGTGACAAGCCAGGTTTCCGAGCTTTCTTT,CAWRVGDKPGFRAFF
TRBJ2-5,TRBV7-3,13,NA,NA,TGTGCCAGCAGCCAGAGCGGAAAAGAGACCCAGTACTTC,CASSQSGKETQYF
TRBJ2-5,TRBV11-3,15,TRBD1,NA,TGTGCCAGCAGCCAGAGGACAGGGCTGGGGGAGACCCAGTACTTC,CASSQRTGLGETQYF
TRBJ2-5,TRBV7-7,15,NA,NA,TGTGCCAGCAGCTCCGTTGGGGGGGCCGGAGAGACCCAGTACTTC,CASSSVGGAGETQYF
TRBJ2-1,TRBV28,14,NA,NA,TGTGCCACCTCCCGCTGGGGGGGCCAGAATGAGCAGTTCTTC,CATSRWGGQNEQFF
TRBJ1-4,TRBV6-6,13,TRBD1,NA,TGTGCCAGCAACAGGGGGTTAAATGAAAAACTGTTTTTT,CASNRGLNEKLFF
TRBJ2-2,TRBV10-1,15,NA,NA,TGCGCCAGCAGTGAGTCAAAACAGAACACCGGGGAGCTGTTTTTT,CASSESKQNTGELFF
TRBJ1-1,TRBV5-6,15,TRBD1,once,TGTGCCAGCAGCATGAGACAGGGGTTTAGCACTGAAGCTTTCTTT,CASSMRQGFSTEAFF
TRBJ1-5,TRBV3-1/TRBV3-2,15,TRBD1,few,TGTGCCAGCAGCCCCCAGACAGGGGGCAGTCAGCCCCAGCATTTT,CASSPQTGGSQPQHF
TRBJ2-1,TRBV24-1,12,NA,few,TGTGCCACCAGTGATTGGAGTGATGAGCAGTTCTTC,CATSDWSDEQFF